The sequence of this TCR beta chain was determined in a study of PD-1 blockade in classical Hodgkin lymphoma. Study results and caveats: Prior therapy or disease activity may underlie the repertoire differences, whose causes remain undefined. In newly diagnosed patients, baseline TCR diversity was reportedly below that of healthy donors.

Measured with immunoSEQ multiplex PCR; TCRdb has only the in-frame clones, and not every one. Here the sample spans about 32,000 clones, about 88% being singletons. As regards this clone: Antigen: not known.

Time point here: newly diagnosed, previously untreated cHL patient sample. Negative magnetic selection isolated CD4+ T cells from thawed PBMCs. This CDR3 region has 15 residues. Trimming shortened V by 3 bases and J by 5 bases, and 16 bases separated the two germline ends. Germline assignment: CDR1 LGHNT and CDR2 FRNRAP. The chain uses TRBV12-5 and TRBJ2-5; either TRBD1 or TRBD2 may supply D (6 bases each). The TCR comes from a human donor with classical Hodgkin lymphoma. Input material: CD4+ T cells from blood. The CDR3 is CASGLEGGLGETQYF. In DNA form, the CDR3 reads TGTGCTAGTGGTTTAGAAGGGGGGCTGGGGGAGACCCAGTACTTC.